This TCR beta chain is drawn from a study of T cells in Graves' hyperthyroidism and ophthalmopathy. The authors obtained PBMCs from roughly 9.7 ml of fresh peripheral blood. RNA transcripts gave rise to amplified TCR beta CDR3 regions. HTBI primers were used for first-round RT-PCR of the TCR CDR3. MiXCR, run by TCRdb on the multiplex PCR reads, gives a single entry per CDR3 protein. The table records about 290,000 distinct CDR3 sequences, around 16% of them present only once. The V gene end was trimmed by 1 base and the J gene end by 5 bases; junction bases not matched to a gene: 8. In germline, CDR1 is SGHTA, CDR2 FQGNSA. CDR3 length: 16 amino acids.

The clonotype comes from a man aged 25 to 40 with Graves' hyperthyroidism. The material sequenced was blood. The V gene is TRBV7-2, the J gene TRBJ2-1, with 7 bases that match TRBD2. The CDR3 here is CASSLDRAGVHNEQFF. The DNA for the CDR3 is TGTGCCAGCAGCTTAGACCGGGCGGGAGTGCACAATGAGCAGTTCTTC.